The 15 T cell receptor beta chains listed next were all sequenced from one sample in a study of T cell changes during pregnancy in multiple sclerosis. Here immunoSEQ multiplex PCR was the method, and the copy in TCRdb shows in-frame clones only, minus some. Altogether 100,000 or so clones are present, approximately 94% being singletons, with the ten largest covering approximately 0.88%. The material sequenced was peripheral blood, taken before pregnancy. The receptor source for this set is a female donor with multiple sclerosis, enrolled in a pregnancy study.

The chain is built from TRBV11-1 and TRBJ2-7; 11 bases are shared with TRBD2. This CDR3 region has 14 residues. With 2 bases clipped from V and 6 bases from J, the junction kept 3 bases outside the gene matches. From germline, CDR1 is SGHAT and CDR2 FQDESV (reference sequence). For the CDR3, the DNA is TGTGCCAGCAGCTTAATAGCGGGAGGGCTCGAGCAGTACTTC. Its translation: CASSLIAGGLEQYF. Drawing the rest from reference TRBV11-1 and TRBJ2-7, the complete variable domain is EAEVAQSPRYKITEKSQAVAFWCDPISGHATLYWYRQILGQGPELLVQFQDESVVDDSQLPKDRFSAERLKGVDSTLKIQPAELGDSAMYLCASSLIAGGLEQYFGPGTRLTVT.

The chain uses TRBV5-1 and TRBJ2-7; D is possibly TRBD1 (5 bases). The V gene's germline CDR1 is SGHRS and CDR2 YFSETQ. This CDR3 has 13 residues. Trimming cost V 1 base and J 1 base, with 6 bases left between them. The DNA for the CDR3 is TGCGCCAGCAGCTTGAGGGGTTCCTACGAGCAGTACTTC. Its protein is CASSLRGSYEQYF.

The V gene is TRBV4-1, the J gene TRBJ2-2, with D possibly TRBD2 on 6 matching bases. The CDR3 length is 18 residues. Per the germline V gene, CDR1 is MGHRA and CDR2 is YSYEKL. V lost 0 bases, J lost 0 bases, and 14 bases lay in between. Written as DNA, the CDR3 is TGCGCCAGCAGCCAAGAGCCCGCTGGCGGGACGAACACCGGGGAGCTGTTTTTT. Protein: CASSQEPAGGTNTGELFF.

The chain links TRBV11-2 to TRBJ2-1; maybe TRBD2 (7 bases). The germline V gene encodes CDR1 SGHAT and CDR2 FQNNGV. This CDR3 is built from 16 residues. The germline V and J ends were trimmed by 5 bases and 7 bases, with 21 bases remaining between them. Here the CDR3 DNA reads TGTGCCAGCAGCAGTCTAAGGGGGAGGGCCCGTAATGAGCAGTTCTTC. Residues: CASSSLRGRARNEQFF.

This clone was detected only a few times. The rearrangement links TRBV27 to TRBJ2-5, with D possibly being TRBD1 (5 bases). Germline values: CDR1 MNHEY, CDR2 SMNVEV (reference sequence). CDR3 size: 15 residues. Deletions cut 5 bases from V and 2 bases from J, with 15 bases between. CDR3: CASSQADTLQETQYF. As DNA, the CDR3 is TGTGCCAGCAGTCAGGCGGACACCCTTCAAGAGACCCAGTACTTC.

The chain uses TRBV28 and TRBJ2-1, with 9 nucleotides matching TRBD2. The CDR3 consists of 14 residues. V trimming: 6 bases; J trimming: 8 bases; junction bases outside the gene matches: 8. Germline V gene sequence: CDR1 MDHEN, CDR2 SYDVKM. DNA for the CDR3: TGTGCCAGCAGCTCCGGACTAGCGACGCATGAGCAGTTCTTC. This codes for CASSSGLATHEQFF.

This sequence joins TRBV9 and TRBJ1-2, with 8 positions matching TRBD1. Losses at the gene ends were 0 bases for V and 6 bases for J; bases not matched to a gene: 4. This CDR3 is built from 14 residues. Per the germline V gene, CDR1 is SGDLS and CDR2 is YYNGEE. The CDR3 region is CASSVGVTGDGYTF. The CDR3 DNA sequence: TGTGCCAGCAGCGTAGGCGTGACAGGGGATGGCTACACCTTC.

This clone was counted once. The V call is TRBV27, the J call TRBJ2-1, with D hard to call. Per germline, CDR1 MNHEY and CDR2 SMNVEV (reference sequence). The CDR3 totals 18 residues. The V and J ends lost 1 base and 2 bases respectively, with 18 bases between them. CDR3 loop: CASSLFVPGTLTYNEQFF. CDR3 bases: TGTGCCAGCAGTTTATTTGTCCCAGGCACATTGACCTACAATGAGCAGTTCTTC.

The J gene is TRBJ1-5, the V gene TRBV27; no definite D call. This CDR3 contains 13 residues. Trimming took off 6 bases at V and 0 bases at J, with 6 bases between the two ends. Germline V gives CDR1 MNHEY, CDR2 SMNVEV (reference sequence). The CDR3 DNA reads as TGTGCCAGCAGACAGTATAGCAATCAGCCCCAGCATTTT. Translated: CASRQYSNQPQHF.

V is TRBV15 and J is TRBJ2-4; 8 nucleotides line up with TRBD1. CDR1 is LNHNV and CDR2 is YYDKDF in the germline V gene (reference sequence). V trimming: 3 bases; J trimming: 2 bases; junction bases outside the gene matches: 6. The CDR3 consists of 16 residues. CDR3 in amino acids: CATSSERQGSKNIQYF. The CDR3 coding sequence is TGTGCCACCAGCAGCGAGAGACAGGGGTCCAAAAACATTCAGTACTTC.

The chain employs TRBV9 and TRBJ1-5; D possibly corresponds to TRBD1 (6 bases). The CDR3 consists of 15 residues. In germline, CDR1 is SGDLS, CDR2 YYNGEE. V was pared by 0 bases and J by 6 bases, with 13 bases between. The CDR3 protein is CASSVGGGSSQPQHF. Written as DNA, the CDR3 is TGTGCCAGCAGCGTAGGGGGGGGCAGTAGTCAGCCCCAGCATTTT.

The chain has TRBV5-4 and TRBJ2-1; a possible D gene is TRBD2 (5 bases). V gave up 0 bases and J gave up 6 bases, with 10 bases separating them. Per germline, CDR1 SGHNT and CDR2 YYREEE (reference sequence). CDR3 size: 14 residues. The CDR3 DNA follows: TGTGCCAGCAGCTTGGTTGCTAGCCCCAATGAGCAGTTCTTC. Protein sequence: CASSLVASPNEQFF.

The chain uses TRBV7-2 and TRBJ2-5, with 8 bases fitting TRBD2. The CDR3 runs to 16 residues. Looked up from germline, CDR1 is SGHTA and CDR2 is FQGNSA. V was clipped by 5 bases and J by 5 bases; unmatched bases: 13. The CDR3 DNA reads TGTGCCAGCAGCCCCGGGGGAAGCGGGAGTTCTGAGACCCAGTACTTC. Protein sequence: CASSPGGSGSSETQYF.

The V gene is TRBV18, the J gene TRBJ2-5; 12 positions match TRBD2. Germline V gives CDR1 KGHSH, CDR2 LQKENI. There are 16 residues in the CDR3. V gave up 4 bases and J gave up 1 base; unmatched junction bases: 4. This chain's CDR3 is CASSRPTSGSQETQYF. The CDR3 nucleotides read TGTGCCAGCTCACGCCCGACTAGCGGGAGCCAAGAGACCCAGTACTTC.

This CDR3 is CASTGQGRTSGELFF. CDR3 sequence (DNA): TGTGCCAGCACCGGACAGGGACGGACTTCCGGGGAGCTGTTTTTT. V usage is TRBV6-1 and J usage is TRBJ2-2; 8 bases match TRBD1. Trimming cost V 7 bases and J 6 bases; bases outside gene matches: 10. The germline V gene encodes CDR1 MNHNS and CDR2 SASEGT. The CDR3 is 15 residues long.